This T cell receptor beta chain was recorded in a study of blood T cell repertoires in COVID-19. The data were produced by immunoSEQ multiplex PCR, yet TCRdb's version contains in-frame clones alone and is incomplete. Seen here are under 200,000 clones, approximately 81% observed once, and the top ten hold 12% to 15%. In germline, CDR1 is SGHAT, CDR2 FQNNGV. The CDR3 is made up of 15 amino acids. With V trimmed by 3 bases and J by 5 bases, 8 bases remained unmatched. The chain uses TRBV11-2 and TRBJ2-7; 9 bases fit TRBD1. Sequencing used peripheral blood. This TCR was sampled from a man between 18 and 35 years old with active or convalescent COVID-19. The CDR3: CASSLKGTGFHEQYF. CDR3 nucleotide sequence: TGTGCCAGCAGCTTGAAGGGGACAGGGTTCCACGAGCAGTACTTC.